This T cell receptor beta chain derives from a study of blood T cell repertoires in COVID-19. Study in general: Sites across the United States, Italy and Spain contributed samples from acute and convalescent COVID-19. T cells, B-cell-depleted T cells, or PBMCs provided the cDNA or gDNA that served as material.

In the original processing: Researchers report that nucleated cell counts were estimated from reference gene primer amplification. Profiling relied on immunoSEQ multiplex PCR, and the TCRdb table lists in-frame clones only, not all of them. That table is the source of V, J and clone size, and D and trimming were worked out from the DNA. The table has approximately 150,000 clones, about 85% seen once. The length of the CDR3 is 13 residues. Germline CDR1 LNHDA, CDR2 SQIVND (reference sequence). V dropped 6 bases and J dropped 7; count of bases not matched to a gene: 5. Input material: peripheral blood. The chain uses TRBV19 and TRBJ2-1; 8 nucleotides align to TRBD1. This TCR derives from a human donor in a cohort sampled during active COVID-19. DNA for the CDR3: TGTGCCAGTAGGTCAGGGGGCTTTAATGAGCAGTTCTTC. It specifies CASRSGGFNEQFF.